Listed below are T cell receptor beta chains from one sample, sequenced in a study of blood T cell repertoires in COVID-19. Measured with immunoSEQ multiplex PCR; TCRdb has only the in-frame clones, and not every one. The repertoire holds 200,000 to 250,000 clones, with around 82% as singletons. Sequenced sample: PBMCs or T cells enriched from blood (not recorded which). The receptors were sampled from a woman aged 40 to 55 with acute COVID-19. Each CDR3 is given with its conserved first and last residue.

cdr3_length j_call v_call cdr3_aa
14 TRBJ2-7 TRBV5-4 CASSLLQGTYEQYF
16 TRBJ2-1 TRBV11-1 CASSLEVAGGHNEQFF
13 TRBJ2-7 TRBV6-5 CASRAGGAYEQYF
17 TRBJ1-3 TRBV18 CASSPRTDFSSGNTIYF
12 TRBJ1-2 TRBV29-1 CSAGLANYGYTF
13 TRBJ2-7 TRBV6-5 CASGETGAHEQYF
13 TRBJ2-7 TRBV6-6 CASSYPGWYEQYF
13 TRBJ1-2 TRBV14 CASSQVNFYGYTF
14 TRBJ1-4 TRBV28 CASSLARTSEKLFF
15 TRBJ2-2 TRBV24-1 CATSDLDRDTGELFF
12 TRBJ2-1 TRBV30 CAWSADSNEQFF
15 TRBJ1-6 TRBV7-3 CASSQGQGHNSPLHF
14 TRBJ1-2 TRBV5-1 CASSPGQGAYGYTF
14 TRBJ2-4 TRBV30 CAWSEERTGNIQYF
16 TRBJ1-2 TRBV27 CASSHHVGREDYGYTF
13 TRBJ2-5 TRBV5-1 CASSLAQQETQYF
19 TRBJ2-7 TRBV28 CASSHPPPWDSSASYEQYF
15 TRBJ1-1 TRBV6-5 CASSWLGGRNTEAFF
15 TRBJ2-5 TRBV5-1 CASSRSSGDQETQYF
16 TRBJ2-7 TRBV7-2 CASSLVGGSRSYEQYF
18 TRBJ2-5 TRBV3-1/TRBV3-2 CASSQVEGSGTTEETQYF
12 TRBJ2-7 TRBV11-3 CASSLTGDEQYF
11 TRBJ1-2 TRBV30 CAWSLRAGYTF
14 TRBJ1-1 TRBV4-1 CASSGRTENTEAFF
16 TRBJ2-7 TRBV4-1 CASSQDRGTGAYEQYF
16 TRBJ1-4 TRBV11-2 CASSLVRGGLSEKLFF
14 TRBJ2-4 TRBV19 CASSTGQGGDIQYF
13 TRBJ2-7 TRBV6-5 CASTFYPSYEQYF
14 TRBJ1-1 TRBV19 CATSERLTGTEAFF
17 TRBJ2-6 TRBV28 CASSPPRRGTGANVLTF
14 TRBJ1-2 TRBV9 CASSPRDSFYGYTF
15 TRBJ1-2 TRBV6-4 CASSEGQGVDHGYTF
18 TRBJ2-2 TRBV5-4 CASRAGLAGGPGTGELFF
15 TRBJ2-5 TRBV6-2/TRBV6-3 CASSSWDRLRETQYF
15 TRBJ1-1 TRBV4-1 CASSQDLSGQRKAFF
13 TRBJ1-2 TRBV6-5 CASSAGSPYGYTF
17 TRBJ2-1 TRBV7-2 CASSPGPTSETYNEQFF
15 TRBJ1-5 TRBV23-1 CASKRTEQSNQPQHF
16 TRBJ2-4 TRBV28 CASTLGGRPFKNIQYF
16 TRBJ1-5 TRBV28 CASSLLGTGGSQPQHF
15 TRBJ2-2 TRBV3-1/TRBV3-2 CASSLSLGGTGELFF
14 TRBJ1-2 TRBV19 CASSIALGQYGYTF
12 TRBJ1-2 TRBV30 CAWSVVANGYTF
14 TRBJ1-2 TRBV14 CASSQDPSVYGYTF
15 TRBJ1-6 TRBV5-4 CASSWTGNGDSPLHF
20 TRBJ2-3 TRBV27 CASSLKPSGRAGTSTDTQYF
16 TRBJ2-7 TRBV18 CASSRLRDREWDEQYF
15 TRBJ2-5 TRBV15 CATSRPGQGSETQYF
18 TRBJ1-6 TRBV28 CASSSPGQEFSYNSPLHF
15 TRBJ2-3 TRBV30 CAWSVLVRGADTQYF
13 TRBJ1-1 TRBV28 CASRQGPNTEAFF
15 TRBJ2-3 TRBV27 CASSPSGVRTDTQYF